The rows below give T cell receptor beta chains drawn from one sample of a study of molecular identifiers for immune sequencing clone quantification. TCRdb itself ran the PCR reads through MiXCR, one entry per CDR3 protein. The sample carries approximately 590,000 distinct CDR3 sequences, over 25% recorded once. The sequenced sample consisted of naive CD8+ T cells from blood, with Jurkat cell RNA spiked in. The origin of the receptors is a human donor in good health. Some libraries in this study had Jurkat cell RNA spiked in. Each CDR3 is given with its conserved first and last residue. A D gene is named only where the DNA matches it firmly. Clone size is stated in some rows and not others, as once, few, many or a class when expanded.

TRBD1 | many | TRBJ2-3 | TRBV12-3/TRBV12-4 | CASSGLQGTGGPDTQYF | TGTGCCAGCAGTGGCCTACAAGGGACAGGGGGTCCAGATACGCAGTATTTT
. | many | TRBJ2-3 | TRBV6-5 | CASSFWGGRHGDTQYF | TGTGCCAGCAGTTTCTGGGGAGGCAGGCATGGAGATACGCAGTATTTT
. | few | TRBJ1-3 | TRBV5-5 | CASSKTPDSGNTIYF | TGTGCCAGCAGTAAAACACCCGACTCTGGAAACACCATATATTTT
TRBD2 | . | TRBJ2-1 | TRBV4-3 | CASSQDFGTGGNEQFF | TGCGCCAGCAGCCAAGATTTCGGGACGGGGGGTAATGAGCAGTTCTTC
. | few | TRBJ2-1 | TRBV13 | CASSRKSSYNEQFF | TGTGCCAGCAGCCGGAAAAGCTCCTACAATGAGCAGTTCTTC
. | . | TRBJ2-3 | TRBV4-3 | CASSQDPPPGYTDTQYF | TGCGCCAGCAGCCAAGACCCGCCGCCAGGATACACAGATACGCAGTATTTT
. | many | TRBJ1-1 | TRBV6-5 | CASSYGGANTEAFF | TGTGCCAGCAGTTACGGAGGGGCGAACACTGAAGCTTTCTTT
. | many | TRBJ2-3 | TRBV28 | CATYYGPGATDTQYF | TGTGCCACCTACTATGGGCCCGGGGCCACAGATACGCAGTATTTT
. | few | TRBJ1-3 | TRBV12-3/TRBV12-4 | CASSPWDSGNTIYF | TGTGCCAGCAGCCCTTGGGACTCTGGAAACACCATATATTTT
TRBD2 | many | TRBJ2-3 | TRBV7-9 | CASSSTTLAGFHPDTQYF | TGTGCCAGCAGCTCCACCACTCTAGCGGGATTTCACCCAGATACGCAGTATTTT
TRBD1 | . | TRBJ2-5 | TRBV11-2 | CASSLVGTGPPETQYF | TGTGCCAGCAGCTTAGTCGGGACAGGGCCCCCAGAGACCCAGTACTTC
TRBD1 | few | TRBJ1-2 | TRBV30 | CAWSGGGADGYTF | TGTGCCTGGAGCGGAGGGGGCGCGGATGGCTACACCTTC
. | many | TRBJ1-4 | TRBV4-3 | CASSPDSFNEKLFF | TGCGCCAGCAGCCCAGACAGTTTCAATGAAAAACTGTTTTTT
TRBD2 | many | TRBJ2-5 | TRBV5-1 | CASSTRLAGGETQYF | TGCGCCAGCAGCACGAGACTAGCGGGGGGAGAGACCCAGTACTTC
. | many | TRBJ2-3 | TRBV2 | CASSEDGFSDTQYF | TGTGCCAGCAGTGAAGACGGCTTCTCAGATACGCAGTATTTT
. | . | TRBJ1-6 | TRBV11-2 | CASSVDGVATPLHF | TGTGCCAGCAGCGTTGACGGGGTTGCGACACCCCTCCACTTT
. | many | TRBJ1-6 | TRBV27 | CASSFLKRARSMNSPLHF | TGTGCCAGCAGTTTCCTCAAACGGGCCCGGTCTATGAATTCACCCCTCCACTTT
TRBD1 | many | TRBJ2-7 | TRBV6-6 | CASSYWDRGDEQYF | TGTGCCAGCAGTTACTGGGACAGGGGAGACGAGCAGTACTTC
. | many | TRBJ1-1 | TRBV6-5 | CASSTPATDRSRTEAFF | TGTGCCAGCAGTACCCCAGCGACGGACCGCAGTAGGACTGAAGCTTTCTTT
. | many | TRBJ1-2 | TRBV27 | CASSPMTDTYRYTF | TGTGCCAGCAGTCCCATGACGGATACCTATCGCTACACCTTC
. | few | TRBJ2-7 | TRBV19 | CASSPRDMGYEQYF | TGTGCCAGTAGTCCCCGGGACATGGGCTACGAGCAGTACTTC
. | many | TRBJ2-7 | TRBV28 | CASRPDSHYEQYF | TGTGCCAGCAGACCGGACAGCCACTACGAGCAGTACTTC
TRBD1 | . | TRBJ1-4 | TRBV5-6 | CASSFQGDRVFF | TGTGCCAGCAGTTTCCAGGGAGACAGGGTGTTTTTT
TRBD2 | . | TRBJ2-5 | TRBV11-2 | CASSSVVAGEETQYF | TGTGCCAGCAGCTCGGTTGTGGCGGGAGAAGAGACCCAGTACTTC
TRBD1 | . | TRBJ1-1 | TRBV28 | CASSPPGQGDAFF | TGTGCCAGCAGTCCTCCGGGACAGGGGGACGCTTTCTTT
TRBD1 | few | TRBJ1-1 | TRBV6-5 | CASSYSRQGGTEAFF | TGTGCCAGCAGTTACTCCCGACAGGGAGGCACTGAAGCTTTCTTT
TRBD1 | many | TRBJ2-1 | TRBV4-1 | CASSRRDRADNEQFF | TGCGCCAGCAGCCGGCGGGACAGGGCGGACAATGAGCAGTTCTTC
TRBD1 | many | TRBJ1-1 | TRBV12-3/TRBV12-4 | CASTWTGNTEAFF | TGTGCCAGCACCTGGACAGGGAACACTGAAGCTTTCTTT
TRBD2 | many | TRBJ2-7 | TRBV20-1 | CSARVGTSGTYEQYF | TGCAGTGCTAGAGTCGGGACTAGCGGAACCTACGAGCAGTACTTC
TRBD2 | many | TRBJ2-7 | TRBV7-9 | CASSPTSGLRSYEQYF | TGTGCCAGCAGCCCCACTAGCGGGCTCCGCTCCTACGAGCAGTACTTC
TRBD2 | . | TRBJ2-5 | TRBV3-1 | CASSQVLARKETQYF | TGTGCCAGCAGCCAAGTACTAGCGAGGAAAGAGACCCAGTACTTC
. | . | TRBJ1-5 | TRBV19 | CASSIRESNQPQHF | TGTGCCAGTAGTATCAGAGAGAGCAATCAGCCCCAGCACTTT
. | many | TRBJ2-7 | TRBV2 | CASSDAWQQTSYEQYF | TGTGCCAGCAGTGATGCATGGCAGCAGACCTCCTACGAGCAGTACTTC
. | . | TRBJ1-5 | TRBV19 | CASNIGTGGKGQPQHF | TGTGCCAGTAATATAGGTACCGGGGGAAAAGGTCAGCCCCAGCATTTT
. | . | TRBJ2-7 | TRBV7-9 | CASLPPGAGEQYF | TGTGCCAGCCTCCCCCCGGGGGCGGGTGAGCAGTACTTC
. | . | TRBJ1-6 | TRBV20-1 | CSARDPSPYNSPLHF | TGCAGTGCTAGAGATCCAAGCCCCTATAATTCACCCCTCCACTTT
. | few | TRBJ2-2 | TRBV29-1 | CSGQGWDGELFF | TGCAGCGGCCAGGGGTGGGACGGGGAGCTGTTTTTT
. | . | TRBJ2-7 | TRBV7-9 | CASSATGREEQYF | TGTGCCAGCTCAGCTACCGGGAGAGAGGAGCAGTACTTC
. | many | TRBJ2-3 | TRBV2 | CASSEVTNTDTQYF | TGTGCCAGCAGTGAAGTAACTAACACAGATACGCAGTATTTT
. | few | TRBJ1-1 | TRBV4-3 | CASSRGSRNTEAFF | TGCGCCAGCAGCCGAGGATCCAGGAACACTGAAGCTTTCTTT
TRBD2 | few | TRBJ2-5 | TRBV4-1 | CASSQAGGPGETQYF | TGCGCCAGCAGCCAAGCGGGGGGGCCGGGAGAGACCCAGTACTTC
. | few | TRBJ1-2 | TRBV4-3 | CASSQALQGANYGYTF | TGCGCCAGCAGCCAAGCGCTCCAAGGAGCTAACTATGGCTACACCTTC
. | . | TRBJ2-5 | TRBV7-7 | CASSLGGSLRETQYF | TGTGCTAGCAGCCTGGGCGGGTCCCTTCGAGAGACCCAGTACTTC
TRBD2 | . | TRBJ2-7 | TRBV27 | CASSNSGRLLDEQYF | TGTGCCAGCAGCAATAGCGGGAGGCTCCTTGACGAGCAGTACTTC
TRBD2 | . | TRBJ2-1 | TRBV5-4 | CASSFLGLAGLNEQFF | TGTGCCAGCAGCTTCCTCGGACTAGCGGGATTAAATGAGCAGTTCTTC
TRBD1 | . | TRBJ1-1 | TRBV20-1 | CSARQGASLTEAFF | TGCAGTGCTAGACAGGGGGCAAGCCTCACTGAAGCTTTCTTT
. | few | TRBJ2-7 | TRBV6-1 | CASSEEWGRPYEQYF | TGTGCCAGCAGTGAAGAATGGGGACGACCTTACGAGCAGTACTTC
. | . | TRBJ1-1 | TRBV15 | CATSRPREGGTEAFF | TGTGCCACCAGCAGACCCCGGGAAGGTGGCACTGAAGCTTTCTTT
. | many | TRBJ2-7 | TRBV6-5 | CASSWGSSYEQYF | TGTGCCAGCAGTTGGGGGAGCTCCTACGAGCAGTACTTC
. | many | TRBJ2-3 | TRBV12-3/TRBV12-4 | CASSFERGQGPDTQYF | TGTGCCAGCAGTTTTGAAAGGGGTCAGGGGCCAGATACGCAGTATTTT
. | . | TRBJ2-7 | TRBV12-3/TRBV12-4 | CASSLVKDYEQYF | TGTGCCAGCAGTTTAGTCAAGGACTACGAGCAGTACTTC
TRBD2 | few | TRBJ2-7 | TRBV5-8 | CASSLSTSGGGSYEQYF | TGTGCCAGCAGCTTGTCGACTAGCGGAGGGGGGTCCTACGAGCAGTACTTC
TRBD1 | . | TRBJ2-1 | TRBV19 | CASNNRDRGRSEQFF | TGTGCCAGTAACAACCGGGACAGGGGGCGGAGTGAGCAGTTCTTC
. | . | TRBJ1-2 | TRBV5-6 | CASGFGAAPNYGYTF | TGTGCCAGCGGCTTTGGGGCAGCTCCTAACTATGGCTACACCTTC
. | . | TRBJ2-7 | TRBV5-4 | CASSLEQNMDEQYF | TGTGCCAGCAGCTTGGAACAGAATATGGATGAGCAGTACTTC
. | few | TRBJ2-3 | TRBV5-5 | CASSFSGFGTDTQYF | TGTGCCAGCAGCTTCTCCGGGTTTGGCACAGATACGCAGTATTTT
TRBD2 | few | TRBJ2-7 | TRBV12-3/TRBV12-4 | CASSRLAEHYEQYF | TGTGCCAGCAGTAGACTAGCGGAGCACTACGAGCAGTACTTC
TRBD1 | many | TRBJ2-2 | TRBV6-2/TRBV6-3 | CASSPVLGQALQANTGELFF | TGTGCCAGCAGCCCTGTTCTCGGACAGGCGTTACAAGCCAACACCGGGGAGCTGTTTTTT
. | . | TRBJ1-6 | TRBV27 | CASSLSGTYNSPPHF | TGTGCCAGCAGTTTATCGGGAACCTATAATTCACCCCCCCACTTT
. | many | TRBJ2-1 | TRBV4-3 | CASSQDLLASAPSYNEQFF | TGCGCCAGCAGCCAAGACCTGTTGGCTAGCGCGCCGTCCTACAATGAGCAGTTCTTC